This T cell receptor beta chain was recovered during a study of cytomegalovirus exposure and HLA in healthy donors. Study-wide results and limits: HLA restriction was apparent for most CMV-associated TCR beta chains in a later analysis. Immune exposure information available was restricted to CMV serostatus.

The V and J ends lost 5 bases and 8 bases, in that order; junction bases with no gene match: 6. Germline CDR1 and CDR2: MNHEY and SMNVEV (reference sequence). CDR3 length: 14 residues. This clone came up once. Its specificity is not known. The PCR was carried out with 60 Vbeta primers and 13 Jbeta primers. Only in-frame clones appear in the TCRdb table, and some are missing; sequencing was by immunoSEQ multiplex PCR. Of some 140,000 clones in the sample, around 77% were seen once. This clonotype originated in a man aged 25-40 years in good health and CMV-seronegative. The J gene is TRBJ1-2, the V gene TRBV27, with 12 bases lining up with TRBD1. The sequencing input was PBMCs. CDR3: CASSDGTGGRGYTF. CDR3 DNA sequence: TGTGCCAGCAGTGACGGGACAGGGGGCCGCGGCTACACCTTC.